This note documents a single T cell receptor (beta chain) sequence. This table comes from immunoSEQ multiplex PCR, and its TCRdb copy is limited to in-frame clones, with some not included. The sample has 150,000 to 200,000 clones, 84% seen once; the top ten hold under 4%. V was cut by 5 bases and J by 2 bases, with 12 bases left in between. The CDR3 length is 14 residues. Germline-derived CDR1 and CDR2 are SGHTA and FQGNSA. The record originates from a study of blood T cell repertoires in COVID-19. This sequence originates from a woman in her 30s who had been exposed to COVID-19. The specimen sequenced was PBMCs or T cells enriched from blood (not recorded which). The chain joins TRBV7-2 to TRBJ2-5; possibly TRBD2 for D (5 bases). The CDR3 DNA sequence: TGTGCCAGCAGCGCCGGACTGAAGCAAGAGACCCAGTACTTC. Translating gives CASSAGLKQETQYF.